This is a list of T cell receptor beta chains from one sample in a study of blood T cell repertoires in COVID-19. Generated by immunoSEQ multiplex PCR, the TCRdb table keeps only in-frame clones and is missing some. The data hold more than 150,000 clones, with around 80% observed a single time. Material: PBMCs or T cells enriched from blood (not recorded which). These receptors came from a woman in her fifties or sixties who had recovered from COVID-19. CDR3s include the opening cysteine and the closing phenylalanine or tryptophan. The order of the fields is D gene, J gene, clone size, V gene, CDR3 protein, CDR3 DNA. D genes are given only for firm matches. Size is omitted from some rows. Given values are once, few, many or a class for expanded clones.

TRBD2,TRBJ2-1,-,TRBV5-1,CASSLGGAGASYNEQFF,TGCGCCAGCAGCTTGGGTGGCGCGGGAGCGTCCTACAATGAGCAGTTCTTC
-,TRBJ1-3,-,TRBV5-6,CASSLERYSGNTIYF,TGTGCCAGCAGCTTGGAACGGTACTCTGGAAACACCATATATTTT
-,TRBJ2-2,-,TRBV7-2,CASSWEGGTGELFF,TGTGCCAGCAGCTGGGAGGGGGGCACCGGGGAGCTGTTTTTT
TRBD1,TRBJ2-3,-,TRBV5-1,CASSRTGVSTDTQYF,TGCGCCAGCAGCCGGACAGGGGTTAGCACAGATACGCAGTATTTT
TRBD1,TRBJ1-5,-,TRBV28,CASSSTGAPSLTQHF,TGTGCCAGCAGCTCAACAGGGGCTCCGTCGTTAACCCAGCATTTT
-,TRBJ2-5,-,TRBV2,CASSEPGRVETQYF,TGTGCCAGCAGTGAGCCGGGGAGAGTAGAGACCCAGTACTTC
-,TRBJ2-7,-,TRBV27,CASSFVHGDEQYF,TGTGCCAGCAGTTTTGTCCACGGAGACGAGCAGTACTTC
TRBD2,TRBJ2-7,-,TRBV3-1/TRBV3-2,CASSPNADGGAGQQYF,TGTGCCAGCAGCCCGAACGCCGACGGCGGAGCGGGGCAGCAGTACTTC
TRBD2,TRBJ2-3,once,TRBV4-2,CASSRSSGSTDTQYF,TGTGCCAGCAGCCGGTCTAGCGGGAGCACAGATACGCAGTATTTT
-,TRBJ2-5,-,TRBV9,CASSQRIQETQYF,TGTGCCAGCAGCCAGCGGATACAAGAGACCCAGTACTTC
TRBD2,TRBJ2-7,few,TRBV7-2,CAIRGGSSYEQYF,TGTGCCATCCGCGGGGGGAGCTCCTACGAGCAGTACTTC
-,TRBJ2-1,-,TRBV11-2,CASSLVYGNEQFF,TGTGCCAGCAGCTTAGTGTACGGCAATGAGCAGTTCTTC
TRBD1,TRBJ1-5,-,TRBV2,CASSRQGAGNQPQHF,TGTGCCAGCAGTAGACAGGGGGCCGGCAATCAGCCCCAGCATTTT
-,TRBJ1-4,few,TRBV28,CASSLGSYEKLFF,TGTGCCAGCAGTTTAGGGAGTTATGAAAAACTGTTTTTT
TRBD2,TRBJ2-1,-,TRBV7-3,CASSLTRAGGPKNEQFF,TGTGCCAGCAGCTTAACCCGAGCGGGAGGGCCGAAAAATGAGCAGTTCTTC
TRBD1,TRBJ2-2,-,TRBV4-2,CASRTGQVNTGELFF,TGTGCCAGCAGAACTGGACAGGTGAACACCGGGGAGCTGTTTTTT
-,TRBJ2-5,-,TRBV12-3/TRBV12-4,CASSLRQEETQYF,TGTGCCAGCAGTTTAAGGCAGGAAGAGACCCAGTACTTC
TRBD2,TRBJ2-1,-,TRBV24-1,CATSEGTSGSLDEQFF,TGTGCCACCAGTGAAGGGACTAGCGGGAGTCTGGATGAGCAGTTCTTC
-,TRBJ1-2,once,TRBV18,CASSPTGIRDGYTF,TGTGCCAGCTCACCAACAGGGATTCGGGATGGCTACACCTTC
TRBD1,TRBJ2-1,-,TRBV3-1/TRBV3-2,CASSPTGIRNEQFF,TGTGCCAGCAGCCCGACAGGGATTAGGAATGAGCAGTTCTTC
-,TRBJ1-5,few,TRBV4-1,CASSQGGNSNQPQHF,TGCGCCAGCAGCCAGGGGGGGAATAGCAATCAGCCCCAGCATTTT
-,TRBJ1-5,once,TRBV28,CASSSGPRGPQHF,TGTGCCAGCAGTTCAGGACCCCGGGGGCCCCAGCATTTT
-,TRBJ2-7,-,TRBV10-2,CATTRQPANEQYF,TGCGCCACTACCAGACAGCCAGCCAACGAGCAGTACTTC
TRBD1,TRBJ2-5,-,TRBV3-1/TRBV3-2,CASSQGEKETQYF,TGTGCCAGCAGTCAGGGGGAAAAAGAGACCCAGTACTTC
-,TRBJ1-2,-,TRBV7-9,CASSPTPGFYGYTF,TGTGCCAGCAGCCCCACTCCAGGTTTCTATGGCTACACCTTC
-,TRBJ1-3,-,TRBV5-1,CASSLTASGNTIYF,TGCGCCAGCAGCTTGACAGCCTCTGGAAACACCATATATTTT
TRBD1,TRBJ2-1,few,TRBV19,CASSPRTGVSYNEQFF,TGTGCCAGTAGTCCACGGACAGGGGTCTCCTACAATGAGCAGTTCTTC
-,TRBJ1-2,-,TRBV30,CAWSVRGGTVYTF,TGTGCCTGGAGTGTAAGGGGGGGGACGGTTTACACCTTC
TRBD1,TRBJ1-5,-,TRBV27,CASSMGTGGNQPQHF,TGTGCCAGCAGTATGGGGACAGGGGGAAATCAGCCCCAGCATTTT
TRBD2,TRBJ2-3,-,TRBV6-5,CASSYARSGPTDTQYF,TGTGCCAGCAGTTACGCCCGTAGCGGGCCCACAGATACGCAGTATTTT
TRBD1,TRBJ1-6,-,TRBV28,CASSLAGTGRSPLHF,TGTGCCAGCAGTCTCGCCGGGACAGGGAGGTCACCCCTCCACTTT
-,TRBJ2-2,-,TRBV6-5,CASRGMNTGELFF,TGTGCCAGCCGCGGGATGAACACCGGGGAGCTGTTTTTT
-,TRBJ1-2,-,TRBV4-1,CASSQGGRGRRGNGYTF,TGCGCCAGCAGCCAAGGCGGGAGGGGCAGGAGGGGGAATGGCTACACCTTC
-,TRBJ2-6,-,TRBV7-7,CASSFNEGLWYRANVLTF,TGTGCCAGCAGCTTTAACGAGGGTTTATGGTATAGGGCCAACGTCCTGACTTTC
-,TRBJ1-3,-,TRBV19,CASIQSGGGNTIYF,TGTGCCAGTATTCAATCCGGGGGTGGAAACACCATATATTTT
TRBD2,TRBJ2-4,once,TRBV28,CASSDTGAGADIQYF,TGTGCCAGCAGCGACACCGGGGCGGGAGCGGACATTCAGTACTTC
TRBD1,TRBJ2-7,-,TRBV7-4,CASSRGQGGHEQYF,TGTGCCAGCAGCCGAGGACAGGGGGGCCACGAGCAGTACTTC
TRBD2,TRBJ2-3,-,TRBV5-4,CASSLGLAGGFSTDTQYF,TGTGCCAGCAGCTTGGGACTAGCGGGAGGGTTTAGCACAGATACGCAGTATTTT
-,TRBJ2-1,-,TRBV4-3,CASSQDLGALTYNEQFF,TGCGCCAGCAGCCAAGATTTAGGGGCCCTTACTTACAATGAGCAGTTCTTC
-,TRBJ2-6,-,TRBV10-3,CATRSAGANVLTF,TGTGCCACCAGATCTGCTGGGGCCAACGTCCTGACTTTC
TRBD2,TRBJ2-7,few,TRBV4-3,CASSHVSSGRNEQYF,TGCGCCAGCAGCCACGTCAGTAGCGGGAGGAACGAGCAGTACTTC
-,TRBJ2-3,-,TRBV7-6,CASSTSTDTQYF,TGTGCCAGCAGCACTTCGACAGATACGCAGTATTTT
TRBD2,TRBJ2-3,-,TRBV7-3,CASSLGPGLDKDTQYF,TGTGCCAGCAGCTTGGGCCCGGGACTAGATAAAGATACGCAGTATTTT
-,TRBJ2-1,once,TRBV5-4,CASSLEDRVSGEQFF,TGTGCCAGCAGCTTAGAAGACAGGGTTAGCGGTGAGCAGTTCTTC
-,TRBJ2-1,-,TRBV11-2,CASRPDSNNEQFF,TGTGCCAGCAGACCGGACTCTAACAATGAGCAGTTCTTC
-,TRBJ2-6,-,TRBV28,CASRGHPSGANVLTF,TGTGCCAGTCGCGGACACCCCTCTGGGGCCAACGTCCTGACTTTC
-,TRBJ1-6,once,TRBV28,CASKVRSGHSPLHF,TGTGCCAGCAAAGTGAGGAGCGGGCATTCACCCCTCCACTTT
-,TRBJ1-4,-,TRBV4-2,CASSQDPTGPNEKLFF,TGTGCCAGCAGCCAAGACCCTACAGGCCCCAATGAAAAACTGTTTTTT
TRBD1,TRBJ1-2,-,TRBV19,CASTTRGVYGYTF,TGTGCCAGTACCACCAGGGGGGTCTATGGCTACACCTTC